These 9 T cell receptor beta chains originate from one sample sequenced in a study of persistence of HIV-infected CD4 T cells. The stimulus was lysate of CMV-infected fibroblasts, around 10 ug/mL. Sorting selected CD4+ T cells upregulating both CD40 ligand and CD69. Sequencing used immunoSEQ version 4 in survey mode. Generated by immunoSEQ multiplex PCR, the TCRdb table keeps only in-frame clones and is missing some. The sample includes some 21,000 clones, about 84% of them seen just once. No cognate antigen is known for these TCRs. The sequencing here drew on CD4+ T cells sorted from PBMCs after approximately 19-hour stimulation, taken from a patient who received antiretroviral therapy. The origin of the receptors is an adult man with HIV who was CMV-seropositive.

The chain recombines TRBV20-1 with TRBJ1-5, with unresolved D. The V and J ends lost 3 bases and 2 bases respectively, with 14 bases between them. The CDR3 totals 15 residues. Germline V gene sequence: CDR1 DFQATT, CDR2 SNEGSKA (reference sequence). The CDR3 region has the DNA TGCAGTGCTAGTAGCTCCACGGGAGGCAATCAGCCCCAGCATTTT. This codes for CSASSSTGGNQPQHF.

This chain connects TRBV7-3 to TRBJ2-7, with 9 positions matching TRBD1. The CDR3 sequence is 13 residues long. Germline assignment: CDR1 SGHTA and CDR2 FQGTGA. V shed 5 bases, J shed 4 bases, and the junction held 3 bases outside the gene matches. The DNA of the CDR3 is TGTGCCAGCAGCCAGGACAGGGGTTACGAGCAGTACTTC. This sequence encodes CASSQDRGYEQYF.

This clone showed up just a few times. The chain carries TRBV28 and TRBJ2-7, with TRBD1 as a possible D gene (5 bases). The CDR3 is 13 residues long. V was cut by 4 bases and J by 3 bases, with 10 bases left in between. CDR1 is MDHEN and CDR2 is SYDVKM in the germline V gene. The CDR3 region is CASSSPDSYEQYF. In DNA, the CDR3 is TGTGCCAGCAGTTCCCCCGACAGCTACGAGCAGTACTTC.

The chain links TRBV18 to TRBJ1-6; D ambiguous. Germline values: CDR1 KGHSH, CDR2 LQKENI. The CDR3 has 15 residues. The V gene lost 6 bases and the J gene lost 3 bases, with 12 bases spanning the gap. CDR3 sequence reads: CASSATRNYNSPLHF. For the CDR3, the DNA is TGTGCCAGCTCGGCGACACGAAACTATAATTCACCCCTCCACTTT.

The rearrangement uses TRBV5-6 and TRBJ2-7; the match to TRBD2 covers 8 bases. Germline loops: CDR1 SGHDT, CDR2 YYEEEE. The ends lost 5 bases at V and 3 bases at J; junction bases unmatched: 7. The CDR3 extends over 14 amino acids. The DNA of the CDR3 is TGTGCCAGCAGTGAGCGGGGGCCCCACTACGAGCAGTACTTC. It translates to CASSERGPHYEQYF.

This chain links TRBV5-1 with TRBJ2-7; D tentatively reads TRBD1 or TRBD2 (5 bases each). Germline V gene lookup returns CDR1 SGHRS and CDR2 YFSETQ. Trimming removed 0 bases at V and 6 bases at J, with 10 bases between. CDR3 length: 13 residues. The CDR3 DNA sequence: TGCGCCAGCAGCTTGGCCCAGGGAGCCGAGCAGTACTTC. Translation gives CASSLAQGAEQYF.

This clone showed up just once. The chain links TRBV6-5 to TRBJ2-7; 8 bases line up with TRBD1. Germline V gene sequence: CDR1 MNHEY, CDR2 SVGAGI. This CDR3 contains 15 residues. V shed 6 bases and J 5 bases; nucleotides not matched to a gene: 12. CDR3 sequence reads: CASRARTGSKNEQYF. Here the CDR3 DNA reads TGTGCCAGCAGAGCTAGGACAGGGAGTAAGAACGAGCAGTACTTC.

The chain carries TRBV7-2 and TRBJ2-1, with D tentatively TRBD1 or TRBD2 (5 bases each). This CDR3 is 14 amino acids long. V lost 7 bases and J 9 bases, leaving 19 bases between the germline ends. Per germline, CDR1 SGHTA and CDR2 FQGNSA. CDR3 DNA sequence: TGTGCCAGCACCCTTGGGGGTGGGATCGGTGAGCAGTTCTTC. This encodes CASTLGGGIGEQFF.

The chain is built from TRBV3-1 (or the pseudogene TRBV3-2) and TRBJ2-7; 7 nucleotides agree with TRBD1. The CDR3 has 14 residues. Germline V gene sequence: CDR1 LGHDT, CDR2 YNNKEL (reference sequence). J gave up 6 bases and V 1 base, and 6 bases lay outside the gene matches. DNA of the CDR3: TGTGCCAGCAGCCAAGCAACAGGGGTTCGCGAGCAGTACTTC. Its translation is CASSQATGVREQYF.